Listed below are T cell receptor beta chains from one sample, sequenced in a study of cytomegalovirus exposure and HLA in healthy donors. Generated by immunoSEQ multiplex PCR, the TCRdb table keeps only in-frame clones and is missing some. The sample shows some 120,000 clones, just under 75% of them seen only once. Sequencing was done on a sample of PBMCs. Every receptor here comes from a middle-aged man in good health and CMV-seropositive. Each CDR3 is given with its conserved first and last residue. A D gene is named only where the DNA matches it firmly. The listing skips clone size in some rows; elsewhere it reads once, few, many or a size class.

J gene: TRBJ2-5
clone size: few
D gene: TRBD1
V gene: TRBV6-5
CDR3 DNA: TGTGCCAGCAAGGGGGCCGAGACCCAGTACTTC
CDR3 protein: CASKGAETQYF

J gene: TRBJ2-3
clone size: .
D gene: .
V gene: TRBV5-1
CDR3 DNA: TGCGCCAGCAGCTTGTATGGGGACACCACAGATACGCAGTATTTT
CDR3 protein: CASSLYGDTTDTQYF

J gene: TRBJ2-6
clone size: few
D gene: .
V gene: TRBV5-4
CDR3 DNA: TGTGCCAGCAGCTTAAGCAGGGCGAGTGGGGCCAACGTCCTGACTTTC
CDR3 protein: CASSLSRASGANVLTF

J gene: TRBJ2-1
clone size: .
D gene: TRBD2
V gene: TRBV5-4
CDR3 DNA: TGTGCCAGCAGCACCTGGACTAGCGGTTATTACAATGAGCAGTTCTTC
CDR3 protein: CASSTWTSGYYNEQFF

J gene: TRBJ1-5
clone size: once
D gene: TRBD1
V gene: TRBV30
CDR3 DNA: TGTGCCTGGAGTACCCAGGGGGCGCGTGTTCAGCATTTT
CDR3 protein: CAWSTQGARVQHF

J gene: TRBJ2-7
clone size: .
D gene: TRBD1
V gene: TRBV5-1
CDR3 DNA: TGCGCCAGCAGCCCGACAGGGGGGACGTACGAGCAGTACTTC
CDR3 protein: CASSPTGGTYEQYF

J gene: TRBJ1-2
clone size: .
D gene: TRBD1
V gene: TRBV7-2
CDR3 DNA: TGTGCCAGCAGCTTAGGGTTCGGGACAGCCTATGGCTACACCTTC
CDR3 protein: CASSLGFGTAYGYTF

J gene: TRBJ2-7
clone size: few
D gene: TRBD2
V gene: TRBV28
CDR3 DNA: TGTGCCAGCAGTTTAGGGGGGGGAACAGAGCAGTACTTC
CDR3 protein: CASSLGGGTEQYF

J gene: TRBJ2-5
clone size: .
D gene: TRBD2
V gene: TRBV28
CDR3 DNA: TGTGCCAGCAGTTCGTCAGCGGGAGGTCTCTCGGAGCAGTACTTC
CDR3 protein: CASSSSAGGLSEQYF

J gene: TRBJ1-5
clone size: few
D gene: TRBD1
V gene: TRBV7-6
CDR3 DNA: TGTGCCAGTCAGGGGGGAAGCAATCAGCCCCAGCATTTT
CDR3 protein: CASQGGSNQPQHF

J gene: TRBJ1-5
clone size: .
D gene: TRBD1
V gene: TRBV6-1
CDR3 DNA: TGTGCCAGCAGTGTGGGGGGCAGGGGGCCTCAGCCCCAGCATTTT
CDR3 protein: CASSVGGRGPQPQHF

J gene: TRBJ1-4
clone size: .
D gene: .
V gene: TRBV15
CDR3 DNA: TGTGCCACCAGCAGATCAAGAGGGCGAGCTAATGAAAAACTGTTTTTT
CDR3 protein: CATSRSRGRANEKLFF

J gene: TRBJ1-2
clone size: .
D gene: .
V gene: TRBV6-8
CDR3 DNA: TGTGCCAGACACGGGACAACTTATGGCTACACCTTC
CDR3 protein: CARHGTTYGYTF

J gene: TRBJ2-7
clone size: .
D gene: TRBD2
V gene: TRBV28
CDR3 DNA: TGTGCCAGCAGCCTTACTAGCGGGAGGTCCTACGAGCAGTACTTC
CDR3 protein: CASSLTSGRSYEQYF

J gene: TRBJ2-7
clone size: once
D gene: TRBD2
V gene: TRBV29-1
CDR3 DNA: TGCAGCGTTGAACTAGCGGGAAGGGAGCAGTACTTC
CDR3 protein: CSVELAGREQYF

J gene: TRBJ2-5
clone size: .
D gene: .
V gene: TRBV6-6
CDR3 DNA: TGTGCCAGCAGTTACCCGGAGGGCCCTCGGGAGACCCAGTACTTC
CDR3 protein: CASSYPEGPRETQYF

J gene: TRBJ1-1
clone size: once
D gene: .
V gene: TRBV19
CDR3 DNA: TGTGCCAGTAGTGAACAGGTGGGGAACACTGAAGCTTTCTTT
CDR3 protein: CASSEQVGNTEAFF

J gene: TRBJ1-2
clone size: .
D gene: TRBD1
V gene: TRBV19
CDR3 DNA: TGTGCCAGTAGTCCAGGGGGCGGCTATGGCTACACCTTC
CDR3 protein: CASSPGGGYGYTF

J gene: TRBJ2-7
clone size: .
D gene: TRBD1
V gene: TRBV6-1
CDR3 DNA: TGTGCCCTTACCCTGGACAGGTCCTACGAGCAGTACTTC
CDR3 protein: CALTLDRSYEQYF

J gene: TRBJ1-2
clone size: .
D gene: .
V gene: TRBV12-5
CDR3 DNA: TGTGCTAGTGGTTTGGTCAACAGGGCCAGATGGTATGGCTACACCTTC
CDR3 protein: CASGLVNRARWYGYTF

J gene: TRBJ1-1
clone size: .
D gene: .
V gene: TRBV20-1
CDR3 DNA: TGCAGTGCCCCCGGGGGTCGGGGGGCTTTCTTT
CDR3 protein: CSAPGGRGAFF

J gene: TRBJ2-7
clone size: .
D gene: .
V gene: TRBV9
CDR3 DNA: TGTGCCAGCAGCCCTAGGGTGTCAGGGGTTTTCAACGAGCAGTACTTC
CDR3 protein: CASSPRVSGVFNEQYF

J gene: TRBJ2-2
clone size: few
D gene: TRBD2
V gene: TRBV6-1
CDR3 DNA: TGTGCCAGCACCTTAGCGGGAGAGGCCGGGGAGCTGTTTTTT
CDR3 protein: CASTLAGEAGELFF

J gene: TRBJ1-2
clone size: .
D gene: TRBD1
V gene: TRBV4-1
CDR3 DNA: TGCGCCAGCAGCCAAGAGGGACAGGGACGGTATGGCTACACCTTC
CDR3 protein: CASSQEGQGRYGYTF

J gene: TRBJ2-5
clone size: .
D gene: .
V gene: TRBV19
CDR3 DNA: TGTGCCAGTAGTACTCCCCGGGACTTAACCTTAGAGACCCAGTACTTC
CDR3 protein: CASSTPRDLTLETQYF

J gene: TRBJ2-2
clone size: .
D gene: TRBD1
V gene: TRBV27
CDR3 DNA: TGTGCCAGCATTCCAGGGGGCGCGAACACCGGGGAGCTGTTTTTT
CDR3 protein: CASIPGGANTGELFF

J gene: TRBJ2-3
clone size: .
D gene: TRBD2
V gene: TRBV15
CDR3 DNA: TGTGCCACCAGCAGAGATGGGGCTAGCGGGGCCCTTAGCACAGATACGCAGTATTTT
CDR3 protein: CATSRDGASGALSTDTQYF

J gene: TRBJ1-2
clone size: .
D gene: TRBD1
V gene: TRBV27
CDR3 DNA: TGTGCCAGCAGTTTAGGACAGGGGGCAGGGGGCTACACCTTC
CDR3 protein: CASSLGQGAGGYTF

J gene: TRBJ1-5
clone size: few
D gene: TRBD1
V gene: TRBV19
CDR3 DNA: TGTGCCAGTAGTACCTGGGACAGCGCCTATAGCAATCAGCCCCAGCATTTT
CDR3 protein: CASSTWDSAYSNQPQHF

J gene: TRBJ1-3
clone size: .
D gene: .
V gene: TRBV5-1
CDR3 DNA: TGCGCCAGCAGCCCGGAAGGGGTTGGCAGAATTGGAAACACCATATATTTT
CDR3 protein: CASSPEGVGRIGNTIYF

J gene: TRBJ1-1
clone size: once
D gene: TRBD1
V gene: TRBV2
CDR3 DNA: TGTGCCAGCAGTCCGACAGGGCTGAACACTGAAGCTTTCTTT
CDR3 protein: CASSPTGLNTEAFF

J gene: TRBJ2-3
clone size: .
D gene: TRBD2
V gene: TRBV14
CDR3 DNA: TGTGCCAGCAGCCAACGGACTAGCGGGGCAGATACGCAGTATTTT
CDR3 protein: CASSQRTSGADTQYF

J gene: TRBJ2-5
clone size: .
D gene: TRBD1
V gene: TRBV5-1
CDR3 DNA: TGCGCCAGCAGCTTGTTGAGACAGGGGGGAGAGACCCAGTACTTC
CDR3 protein: CASSLLRQGGETQYF

J gene: TRBJ1-3
clone size: .
D gene: TRBD1
V gene: TRBV27
CDR3 DNA: TGTGCCAGCAGTTCAGCGGGGACAGGGGCAGGAAACACCATATATTTT
CDR3 protein: CASSSAGTGAGNTIYF

J gene: TRBJ1-1
clone size: .
D gene: .
V gene: TRBV10-3
CDR3 DNA: TGTGCCATCAGCGGGGGTCTGGGCACTGAAGCTTTCTTT
CDR3 protein: CAISGGLGTEAFF

J gene: TRBJ1-2
clone size: .
D gene: .
V gene: TRBV5-5
CDR3 DNA: TGTGCCAGCAGCTTCTGGCAGGATGGCTACACCTTC
CDR3 protein: CASSFWQDGYTF

J gene: TRBJ1-4
clone size: .
D gene: .
V gene: TRBV28
CDR3 DNA: TGTGCCAGCAGTTGGAGGGGACCTAATGAAAAACTGTTTTTT
CDR3 protein: CASSWRGPNEKLFF

J gene: TRBJ2-7
clone size: .
D gene: .
V gene: TRBV12-2
CDR3 DNA: TGTGCAAGTCGCTTAAGGAGACTAGCAAATACCGGCTACGAGCAGTACTTC
CDR3 protein: CASRLRRLANTGYEQYF

J gene: TRBJ2-7
clone size: .
D gene: TRBD2
V gene: TRBV30
CDR3 DNA: TGTGCCTGGAGTGGGGGCGGGAGTCGCTCCTACGAGCAGTACTTC
CDR3 protein: CAWSGGGSRSYEQYF

J gene: TRBJ1-2
clone size: .
D gene: .
V gene: TRBV11-2
CDR3 DNA: TGTGCCAGCAGCTTCCGGGATCTAGCTGGCTACACCTTC
CDR3 protein: CASSFRDLAGYTF

J gene: TRBJ1-6
clone size: .
D gene: .
V gene: TRBV2
CDR3 DNA: TGTGCCAGCAGTCCCGACAGCTCCTATAATTCACCCCTCCACTTT
CDR3 protein: CASSPDSSYNSPLHF

J gene: TRBJ2-1
clone size: once
D gene: TRBD2
V gene: TRBV11-3
CDR3 DNA: TGTGCCAGCAGCTTAGGAGGACTAGCGACCCGGGTTGAGCAGTTCTTC
CDR3 protein: CASSLGGLATRVEQFF

J gene: TRBJ1-4
clone size: .
D gene: TRBD1
V gene: TRBV29-1
CDR3 DNA: TGCAGCGTTGAAGGTACAGGGGATAATGAAAAACTGTTTTTT
CDR3 protein: CSVEGTGDNEKLFF

J gene: TRBJ1-1
clone size: .
D gene: .
V gene: TRBV19
CDR3 DNA: TGTGCCAGTAGCCCTCTCGGCAGGGGAGTGGGGGACACTGAAGCTTTCTTT
CDR3 protein: CASSPLGRGVGDTEAFF

J gene: TRBJ2-7
clone size: .
D gene: .
V gene: TRBV21-1
CDR3 DNA: TGTGCCAGCAGCGACCGGGACACGACCTACGAGCAGTACTTC
CDR3 protein: CASSDRDTTYEQYF

J gene: TRBJ2-7
clone size: once
D gene: .
V gene: TRBV29-1
CDR3 DNA: TGCAGCGCATTAACAGGTACCTACGAGCAGTACTTC
CDR3 protein: CSALTGTYEQYF

J gene: TRBJ2-1
clone size: .
D gene: TRBD2
V gene: TRBV7-2
CDR3 DNA: TGTGCCAGCAGCCGAGGGATTCTAGCGGGGGGGCTGAACAATGAGCAGTTCTTC
CDR3 protein: CASSRGILAGGLNNEQFF

J gene: TRBJ1-3
clone size: once
D gene: .
V gene: TRBV4-1
CDR3 DNA: TGCGCCAGCAGCCAACCTGAGGCCGCCGATGGAAACACCATATATTTT
CDR3 protein: CASSQPEAADGNTIYF

J gene: TRBJ2-5
clone size: .
D gene: TRBD2
V gene: TRBV10-3
CDR3 DNA: TGTGCCATCAGTGAGGGGGCGGGGGGGCAAGAGACCCAGTACTTC
CDR3 protein: CAISEGAGGQETQYF

J gene: TRBJ1-6
clone size: few
D gene: TRBD1
V gene: TRBV19
CDR3 DNA: TGTGCCAGTAGTGAGACAGGGGCCTATAATTCACCCCTCCACTTT
CDR3 protein: CASSETGAYNSPLHF

J gene: TRBJ1-5
clone size: .
D gene: TRBD1
V gene: TRBV19
CDR3 DNA: TGTGCCAGTACCGCCGGGACAGGTAATCAGCCCCAGCATTTT
CDR3 protein: CASTAGTGNQPQHF